This TCR beta chain was sequenced in a study of CD8 T cells in Susac syndrome. CDR3 length equals 14 residues. The V and J ends lost 5 bases and 0 bases respectively, with 8 bases between them. Germline CDR1 and CDR2: MNHNY and SVGAGI (reference sequence). Random hexamers served to reverse transcribe roughly 0.5 to 1 ug RNA. TCRdb processed the immunoSEQ multiplex PCR reads anew with MiXCR; each CDR3 protein has one entry. Of about 210,000 distinct CDR3 sequences in the sample, roughly 94% were seen once. The T cells that were sequenced for TCR beta were CD8+ and CD4+ cells from blood. TEMRA cells were FACS-enriched, while CD8+ and CD4+ T cells were negatively isolated.

The sequenced sample consisted of CD4+ T cells from PBMCs. The rearrangement joins TRBV6-6 to TRBJ1-5; D gene ambiguous. The TCR was taken from a human donor in good health. The CDR3 region has the DNA TGTGCCAGCAGTCTCGGCCTTAGCAATCAGCCCCAGCATTTT. Translating gives CASSLGLSNQPQHF.